A selection of T cell receptor beta chains follows, all from one sample in a study of T cell responses to AZD1222 COVID-19 vaccine. Generated by immunoSEQ multiplex PCR, the TCRdb table keeps only in-frame clones and is missing some. The sample lists under 200,000 clones, 90% to 95% seen once, with about 3.9% in the top ten. This sample comprised peripheral blood, obtained on day 0 of AZD1222 vaccination. The receptor source for this set is an adult in good health. Both conserved end residues are part of each CDR3. A D gene is named only where the DNA matches it firmly. Size tells how often a clone was seen (once, few, many) or the class of an expanded clone, and some rows leave it out.

length,D,V,J,size,DNA,CDR3
13,TRBD1,TRBV2,TRBJ2-7,-,TGTGCCAGCATTAGTAACCGACAGGGTGAGCAGTACTTC,CASISNRQGEQYF
15,-,TRBV3-1/TRBV3-2,TRBJ2-3,-,TGTGCCAGCAGCCAAGAAGGGGGGAGGGCAGATACGCAGTATTTT,CASSQEGGRADTQYF
13,-,TRBV15,TRBJ1-2,-,TGTGCCACCAAAGGGTCTATTAACTATGGCTACACCTTC,CATKGSINYGYTF
15,-,TRBV9,TRBJ1-6,-,TGTGCCAGCAGCGTAGTGGAGGGCTATAATTCACCCCTCCACTTT,CASSVVEGYNSPLHF
16,-,TRBV6-2/TRBV6-3,TRBJ2-1,-,TGTGCCAGCAGTTCCCCGTCCGGGACTTTCTACAATGAGCAGTTCTTC,CASSSPSGTFYNEQFF
15,-,TRBV7-9,TRBJ2-5,-,TGTGCCAGCAGCTTAGGGGGGGACGCCCGGGAGACCCAGTACTTC,CASSLGGDARETQYF
13,-,TRBV7-9,TRBJ2-7,-,TGTGCCAGCAGCCCGAGCAGATCCTACGAGCAGTACTTC,CASSPSRSYEQYF
13,-,TRBV11-3,TRBJ1-3,-,TGTGCCAGCAGCTTCACCTCTGGAAACACCATATATTTT,CASSFTSGNTIYF
16,TRBD1,TRBV11-2,TRBJ2-7,-,TGTGCCAGCAGCTGGGATTCCGGGACAGGGCCTTACGAGCAGTACTTC,CASSWDSGTGPYEQYF
14,-,TRBV18,TRBJ2-1,-,TGTGCCAGCTCACCACAAGACGGGATGAATGAGCAGTTCTTC,CASSPQDGMNEQFF
15,-,TRBV27,TRBJ1-1,-,TGTGCCAGCAGTGCCAACAGGGCTAGGGGCACTGAAGCTTTCTTT,CASSANRARGTEAFF
14,-,TRBV2,TRBJ1-1,-,TGTGCCAGCTCGGACGGGATAGTGAACACTGAAGCTTTCTTT,CASSDGIVNTEAFF
17,-,TRBV14,TRBJ1-4,-,TGTGCCAGCAGCCTGAGGGGTGGAGGAGCACCTAATGAAAAACTGTTTTTT,CASSLRGGGAPNEKLFF
14,-,TRBV29-1,TRBJ1-3,few,TGCAGCGTTAGCCCAGTAGGCTCTGGAAACACCATATATTTT,CSVSPVGSGNTIYF
12,-,TRBV19,TRBJ2-1,-,TGTGCCAGTTCAGGGTCCTACAATGAGCAGTTCTTC,CASSGSYNEQFF
17,-,TRBV19,TRBJ1-2,-,TGTGCCAGTAGTATTTCGCCAGGGCTGAGTGGGAACTATGGCTACACCTTC,CASSISPGLSGNYGYTF
16,TRBD1,TRBV27,TRBJ1-5,-,TGTGCCAGCAGCAGTTCCGGGACAGGGGTAAATCAGCCCCAGCATTTT,CASSSSGTGVNQPQHF
11,-,TRBV3-1/TRBV3-2,TRBJ2-1,few,TGTGCCAGCAGCACCTACAATGAGCAGTTCTTC,CASSTYNEQFF
14,-,TRBV7-2,TRBJ2-5,once,TGTGCCAGCAGCTTAGTTTGGAGCCAAGAGACCCAGTACTTC,CASSLVWSQETQYF
11,-,TRBV29-1,TRBJ2-7,once,TGCAGCGTTGTAGGGTCCTACGAGCAGTACTTC,CSVVGSYEQYF
19,TRBD2,TRBV3-1/TRBV3-2,TRBJ2-1,-,TGTGCCAGCAGCCGGGAGAGCGGACTAGCGGGGGGCCTATACAATGAGCAGTTCTTC,CASSRESGLAGGLYNEQFF
13,-,TRBV12-3/TRBV12-4,TRBJ2-7,-,TGTGCCAGCAGTTTTTATAAGAAGGGCGAGCAGTACTTC,CASSFYKKGEQYF
14,-,TRBV3-1/TRBV3-2,TRBJ2-2,-,TGTGCCAGCAGCCCGACCCCCAACACCGGGGAGCTGTTTTTT,CASSPTPNTGELFF
15,-,TRBV5-1,TRBJ1-1,-,TGCGCCAGCAGCTTCACAGGGATCCCCAGCACTGAAGCTTTCTTT,CASSFTGIPSTEAFF
15,-,TRBV5-3,TRBJ1-1,-,TGTGCCAGAAGCGATCAGACCGGCGCAGGCACTGAAGCTTTCTTT,CARSDQTGAGTEAFF
14,-,TRBV6-5,TRBJ1-6,-,TGTGCCACATCTCCGGGACGGATTAATTCACCCCTCCACTTT,CATSPGRINSPLHF
16,-,TRBV19,TRBJ2-7,-,TGTGCCAGTAGTATGGGGCCTGACATTAGTGGCTACGAGCAGTACTTC,CASSMGPDISGYEQYF
11,-,TRBV14,TRBJ2-7,-,TGTGCCAGCAGCCAAGGCCCCGAGCAGTACTTC,CASSQGPEQYF
13,-,TRBV3-1/TRBV3-2,TRBJ1-3,-,TGTGCCAGCAATGATCGGATCGCGGACACCATATATTTT,CASNDRIADTIYF
13,-,TRBV27,TRBJ1-3,-,TGTGCCAGCGCCTTCAATTCTGGAAACACCATATATTTT,CASAFNSGNTIYF
15,-,TRBV7-2,TRBJ2-7,-,TGTGCCAGCAGCCATAACCCGGGTCCTAACTACGAGCAGTACTTC,CASSHNPGPNYEQYF
12,-,TRBV3-1/TRBV3-2,TRBJ2-7,few,TGTGCCAGCAGCCAAGGAACCTACGAGCAGTACTTC,CASSQGTYEQYF
12,-,TRBV27,TRBJ1-2,many,TGTGCCAGCAGTGCGGCTAACTATGGCTACACCTTC,CASSAANYGYTF
15,-,TRBV3-1/TRBV3-2,TRBJ1-2,-,TGTGCCAGCAGCCGCCGGGACACCTCTAACTATGGCTACACCTTC,CASSRRDTSNYGYTF
16,-,TRBV11-2,TRBJ2-1,-,TGTGCCAGCAGCTTAAGTTCCGGGACCTTATACAATGAGCAGTTCTTC,CASSLSSGTLYNEQFF
13,-,TRBV18,TRBJ1-1,-,TGTGCCAGCTCACCACCGGAGGTAGTAGAAGCTTTCTTT,CASSPPEVVEAFF
13,-,TRBV28,TRBJ1-3,-,TGTGCCAGCTCGATCCCGCGTGGAAACACCATATATTTT,CASSIPRGNTIYF
14,-,TRBV7-9,TRBJ1-2,-,TGTGCCAGCAGCTTAGGCAAGGAGCTCTATGGCTACACCTTC,CASSLGKELYGYTF
12,-,TRBV5-1,TRBJ2-2,once,TGCGCCAGCAGACTAGGAACCGGGGAGCTGTTTTTT,CASRLGTGELFF
12,-,TRBV27,TRBJ1-6,few,TGTGCCAGCAGATCACAGAATTCACCCCTCCACTTT,CASRSQNSPLHF
18,-,TRBV4-1,TRBJ2-6,-,TGCGCCAGCAGCCAAGAAGGGTATAGGCTCTCTGGGGCCAACGTCCTGACTTTC,CASSQEGYRLSGANVLTF
19,TRBD2,TRBV5-1,TRBJ2-1,-,TGCGCCAGCAGCTTGGGGGGACTAGCGGGCTCCTGGGTCTACAATGAGCAGTTCTTC,CASSLGGLAGSWVYNEQFF
16,-,TRBV6-6,TRBJ1-3,-,TGTGCCAGCAGTTACCGGCCACAAGGCTCTGGAAACACCATATATTTT,CASSYRPQGSGNTIYF
18,-,TRBV5-1,TRBJ1-3,-,TGCGCCAGCAGCTTGCTAGGGGGGGTACAGGACTCTGGAAACACCATATATTTT,CASSLLGGVQDSGNTIYF
12,-,TRBV12-3/TRBV12-4,TRBJ2-7,-,TGTGCCAGCAGTTTCTTCGCTGCCGAGCAGTACTTC,CASSFFAAEQYF
14,TRBD1,TRBV6-5,TRBJ1-1,-,TGTGCCAGCAGCTCAGGGGGGGCGAACACTGAAGCTTTCTTT,CASSSGGANTEAFF